One sample yielded the 14 T cell receptor beta chains listed below, sequenced in a study of PD-1 blockade in classical Hodgkin lymphoma. In every patient, relapse followed autologous stem cell transplantation, while exposure to brentuximab vedotin differed. Clones were sequenced by immunoSEQ multiplex PCR, and TCRdb holds only the in-frame ones, with some missing. Of some 93,000 clones listed, roughly 89% are singletons. This specimen consisted of peripheral blood mononuclear cells (PBMCs), obtained at baseline. The source is a human donor with classical Hodgkin lymphoma.

V and J are TRBV9 and TRBJ1-2, with D perhaps matching TRBD1 (5 bases). CDR3 length: 12 amino acids. V gave up 9 bases and J gave up 0 bases, with 9 bases separating them. Germline-derived CDR1 and CDR2 are SGDLS and YYNGEE. CDR3 nucleotides: TGTGCCACCGACAGCCCTAACTATGGCTACACCTTC. The encoded protein is CATDSPNYGYTF.

V gene TRBV5-1 combines with J gene TRBJ2-1; D possibly uses TRBD1 or TRBD2 (5 bases each). This CDR3 region has 12 residues. V gave up 4 bases and J gave up 6 bases, with 8 bases separating them. CDR1 is SGHRS, CDR2 YFSETQ, per germline. The CDR3 here is CASSGTFNEQFF. In DNA, the CDR3 is TGCGCCAGCAGCGGGACCTTCAATGAGCAGTTCTTC.

The chain links TRBV6-5 to TRBJ1-1; TRBD1 matches at 9 bases. Germline CDR1 reads MNHEY; CDR2 reads SVGAGI. With 8 bases clipped from V and 5 bases from J, the junction kept 9 bases outside the gene matches. CDR3 length: 14 residues. Written as DNA, the CDR3 is TGTGCCAGCGCTGGACAGGGGATCGGGACTGAAGCTTTCTTT. Its translation is CASAGQGIGTEAFF.

V usage is TRBV6-5 and J usage is TRBJ1-4, with a possible D match to TRBD1 (5 bases). Trimming shortened V by 2 bases and J by 11 bases, and 21 bases separated the two germline ends. The CDR3 is made up of 16 amino acids. Germline CDR1 is MNHEY and CDR2 is SVGAGI. The CDR3: CASSYPLRGRYEKLFF. The CDR3 DNA follows: TGTGCCAGCAGTTACCCCCTCCGGGGCCGTTACGAGAAACTGTTTTTT.

The chain links TRBV6-1 to TRBJ2-3; D not resolved. The CDR3 covers 14 residues. V was pared by 5 bases and J by 0 bases, with 9 bases between. Germline V gives CDR1 MNHNS, CDR2 SASEGT. CDR3 residues: CASSPHRSTDTQYF. As DNA, the CDR3 is TGTGCCAGCAGTCCACATAGAAGCACAGATACGCAGTATTTT.

This chain links TRBV4-1 with TRBJ2-7; 9 bases align to TRBD1. The germline V gene has CDR1 MGHRA and CDR2 YSYEKL. The CDR3 consists of 14 residues. After removal of 3 bases from V and 3 bases from J, the junction contained 3 bases not matched to a gene. CDR3 region: CASSQEDRGYEQYF. Written as DNA, the CDR3 is TGCGCCAGCAGCCAGGAGGACAGGGGCTACGAGCAGTACTTC.

The chain joins TRBV5-6 to TRBJ2-1; 12 bases agree with TRBD2. Germline V lookup: CDR1 SGHDT, CDR2 YYEEEE. This CDR3 is 15 amino acids long. Trimming removed 4 bases from V and 4 bases from J; junction bases left unmatched: 3. The CDR3 is CASSVGLAGYNEQFF. The CDR3 DNA is TGTGCCAGCAGCGTCGGACTAGCGGGGTACAATGAGCAGTTCTTC. Based on the CDR3 plus reference TRBV5-6 and TRBJ2-1, the full variable domain is DAGVTQSPTHLIKTRGQQVTLRCSPKSGHDTVSWYQQALGQGPQFIFQYYEEEERQRGNFPDRFSGHQFPNYSSELNVNALLLGDSALYLCASSVGLAGYNEQFFGPGTRLTVL.

This sequence joins TRBV11-2 and TRBJ1-2, with D possibly matching TRBD1 (6 bases). Germline V CDR1 and CDR2: SGHAT, FQNNGV. Trimming took 5 bases from V and 4 from J, leaving 17 bases between them. This CDR3 has 15 amino acids. The CDR3 spells CASSEGQLILYGYTF. DNA for the CDR3: TGTGCCAGCAGCGAAGGACAGCTAATCCTCTATGGCTACACCTTC.

This sequence joins TRBV6-5 and TRBJ2-5, with D unresolved. Trimming took off 4 bases at V and 1 base at J, with 16 bases between the two ends. The germline V gene has CDR1 MNHEY and CDR2 SVGAGI. The CDR3 spans 16 residues. CDR3 DNA: TGTGCCAGCAGTTCCCTGGGGAAAGGGCCCCAAGAGACCCAGTACTTC. The encoded protein is CASSSLGKGPQETQYF.

The chain is built from TRBV11-2 and TRBJ2-1; 8 bases match TRBD2. The trim removed 2 bases at V and 0 bases at J, leaving 0 bases unmatched. The CDR3 spans 15 residues. The germline V gene has CDR1 SGHAT and CDR2 FQNNGV. CDR3 sequence: CASSLSGSSYNEQFF. CDR3 coding DNA: TGTGCCAGCAGCTTAAGCGGGAGCTCCTACAATGAGCAGTTCTTC.

The V call is TRBV27, the J call TRBJ1-1, with 8 bases matching TRBD1. The CDR3 sequence is 15 residues long. CDR1 MNHEY and CDR2 SMNVEV come from the germline V gene (reference sequence). J was trimmed by 6 bases and V by 6 bases; bases with no gene match: 12. For the CDR3, the DNA is TGTGCCAGCAGGGTTCTCAGGGGGCGAAAGGCTGAAGCTTTCTTT. Amino acids: CASRVLRGRKAEAFF.

This chain connects TRBV30 to TRBJ2-1; maybe TRBD1 (5 bases). The length of the CDR3 is 10 residues. In germline, CDR1 is GTSNPN, CDR2 SVGIG (reference sequence). V was trimmed by 2 bases and J by 10 bases, leaving 6 bases between them. The CDR3, as DNA: TGTGCCTGGAGTAACAGGGAGCAGTTCTTC. Protein sequence: CAWSNREQFF.

This chain connects TRBV2 to TRBJ2-3; TRBD1 might be the D (6 bases). Trimming cost V 4 bases and J 1 base, with 12 bases left between them. Germline V gene data show CDR1 as SNHLY and CDR2 as FYNNEI. This CDR3 is built from 15 residues. CDR3 sequence reads: CASSGWTVGTDTQYF. CDR3 in DNA: TGTGCCAGCAGTGGGTGGACAGTGGGCACAGATACGCAGTATTTT.

The chain links TRBV7-9 to TRBJ2-2, with 10 positions matching TRBD2. CDR3 size: 15 residues. The germline gives CDR1 SEHNR, CDR2 FQNEAQ (reference sequence). Unmatched junction bases numbered 5, after V lost 6 bases and J lost 4 bases. CDR3 DNA: TGTGCCAGCAGTTTTCTAGCGGGAGTCACCGGGGAGCTGTTTTTT. Residues: CASSFLAGVTGELFF.